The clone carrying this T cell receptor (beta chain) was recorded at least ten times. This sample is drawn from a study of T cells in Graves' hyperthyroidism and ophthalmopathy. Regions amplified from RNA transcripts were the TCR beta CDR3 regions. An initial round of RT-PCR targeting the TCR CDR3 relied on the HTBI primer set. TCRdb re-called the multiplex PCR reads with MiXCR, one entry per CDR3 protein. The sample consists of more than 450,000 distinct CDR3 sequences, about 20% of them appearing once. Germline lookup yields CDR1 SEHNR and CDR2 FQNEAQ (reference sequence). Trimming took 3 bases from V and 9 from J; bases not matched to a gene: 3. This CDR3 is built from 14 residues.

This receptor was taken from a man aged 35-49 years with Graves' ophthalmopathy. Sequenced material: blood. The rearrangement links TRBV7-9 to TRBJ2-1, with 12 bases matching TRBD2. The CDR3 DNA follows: TGTGCCAGCAGCTTCCTAGCGGGGGGGAGTGAGCAGTTCTTC. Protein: CASSFLAGGSEQFF.